This TCR beta chain is from a study of vaccination effects on CD4 cells after COVID-19. For this clone: Antigen unknown.

A 10-day culture period preceded the isolation of CD4+ T cells. The participants, recipients of two vaccine doses, got either BNT162b2 or mRNA-1273. This CDR3 spans 17 amino acids. Only in-frame clones appear in the TCRdb table, and some are missing; sequencing was by immunoSEQ multiplex PCR. The sample includes about 57,000 clones, less than 80% of them seen just once. This TCR came from a human donor who received a COVID-19 vaccine. Sequencing was performed on CD4+ T cells from PBMCs cultured without peptide, taken after COVID-19 vaccination. The genes are TRBV21-1 and TRBJ2-1; TRBD2, the table's D call, was not compared with the DNA. TRBV21-1 is described as a pseudogene. The CDR3 nucleotides are TGTGCCAGCAGCGAACGTAAGGGGGGGGGCCTTACCAATGAGCAGTTCTTC. Encoded protein: CASSERKGGGLTNEQFF.